The 15 T cell receptor beta chains presented below share a single source sample, sequenced in a study of a mutant IDH1 vaccine in newly diagnosed glioma. Indicated time point: week 11, during vaccination. Each dose of the vaccine consisted of 300 ug of mutant IDH1 20-mer peptide, with topical imiquimod. TCRdb keeps only in-frame clones here, not all; method: immunoSEQ multiplex PCR. The data show around 120,000 clones, roughly 75% seen once. Their specific antigens are unknown. The sequenced sample was PBMCs, obtained from a glioma patient whose treatment included an IDH1 peptide vaccine. The receptors originated from a man aged 40-50 years with glioma.

This chain links TRBV27 with TRBJ2-7; D is unresolved. Per the germline V gene, CDR1 is MNHEY and CDR2 is SMNVEV (reference sequence). The CDR3 extends over 12 amino acids. V lost 4 bases to trimming and J lost 7 bases, with 11 bases between them. The CDR3 DNA is TGTGCCAGCAGTTCCCGAGGTGAGGAGCAGTACTTC. It codes for CASSSRGEEQYF.

This chain uses TRBV7-9 with TRBJ1-5, with TRBD1 matching over 8 bases. CDR1 and CDR2 (germline): SEHNR, FQNEAQ (reference sequence). J was trimmed by 7 bases and V by 5 bases; bases with no gene match: 4. There are 13 residues in the CDR3. The CDR3 DNA reads as TGTGCCAGCAGCAAGACAGGGGAGCAGCCCCAGCATTTT. Translating it yields CASSKTGEQPQHF.

The chain joins TRBV4-2 to TRBJ2-1; 9 bases line up with TRBD2. Germline assignment: CDR1 LGHNA and CDR2 YNFKEQ. The CDR3 covers 16 residues. The ends lost 4 bases at V and 4 bases at J; junction bases unmatched: 8. CDR3 nucleotide sequence: TGTGCCAGCAGCCCTGAAGCTAGCGGGGCTTACAATGAGCAGTTCTTC. This sequence encodes CASSPEASGAYNEQFF.

The J gene is TRBJ2-5, the V gene TRBV5-8, with a weak D call TRBD2 (5 bases). The ends were cut back, 1 base at V and 14 bases at J, with 12 bases in the middle. The CDR3 is 11 residues long. The germline CDR1 and CDR2 sequences are SGHTS and YDEGEE. CDR3 coding DNA: TGTGCCAGCAGCTTGTCCGGGAAACCTTACTTC. Translation: CASSLSGKPYF.

Only a few counts were recorded for this clone. One junction end disagrees with the germline gene, perhaps due to a read error. The chain carries TRBV7-7 and TRBJ2-1; tentative D call: TRBD2 (6 bases). The CDR3 is 15 residues long. Germline loops: CDR1 SSHAT, CDR2 FNYEAQ (reference sequence). The CDR3 DNA is TGTGCTAGCAGCTTAACCGGGGACTCCTCCGGTGAGCAGTTCTTC. It encodes CASSLTGDSSGEQFF.

This chain joins TRBV7-2 and TRBJ2-1, with 10 bases lining up with TRBD2. V was clipped by 2 bases and J by 0 bases; unmatched bases: 10. This CDR3 contains 19 residues. The germline gives CDR1 SGHTA, CDR2 FQGNSA. This CDR3 reads CASSLSAAGGWDSYNEQFF. Written as DNA, the CDR3 is TGTGCCAGCAGCTTATCTGCAGCGGGAGGGTGGGACTCCTACAATGAGCAGTTCTTC.

V usage is TRBV14 and J usage is TRBJ1-3; no definite D call. Germline CDR1 is SGHDN and CDR2 is FVKESK. This CDR3 contains 15 residues. V was cut by 0 bases and J by 4 bases, with 10 bases left in between. DNA of the CDR3: TGTGCCAGCAGCCAAGATTTGGCTGGCGGAAACACCATATATTTT. This encodes CASSQDLAGGNTIYF.

This clone was counted once. This sequence joins TRBV19 and TRBJ2-5, with 16 bases that match TRBD2. After removal of 4 bases from V and 4 bases from J, the junction contained 3 bases not matched to a gene. Germline V gene data show CDR1 as LNHDA and CDR2 as SQIVND (reference sequence). The length of the CDR3 is 16 residues. For the CDR3, the DNA is TGTGCCAGTAGTACGGGACTAGCGGGGGGGTCAGAGACCCAGTACTTC. Translated, it gives CASSTGLAGGSETQYF.

The chain carries TRBV7-3 and TRBJ2-1; the match to TRBD2 covers 8 bases. Germline V gives CDR1 SGHTA, CDR2 FQGTGA. V lost 0 bases and J lost 10; bases outside the gene matches: 11. CDR3 length: 16 residues. CDR3 sequence (DNA): TGTGCCAGCAGCTTAACCCTAGCGGGCCCGGGGGCGGAGCAGTTCTTC. Translating it yields CASSLTLAGPGAEQFF.

The chain links TRBV7-9 to TRBJ1-4, with D uncertain. The germline V gene encodes CDR1 SEHNR and CDR2 FQNEAQ (reference sequence). Trimming cost V 3 bases and J 7 bases, with 6 bases left between them. This CDR3 contains 12 residues. As DNA, the CDR3 is TGTGCCAGCAGCTTGTGGGGTGAAAAACTGTTTTTT. Encoded protein: CASSLWGEKLFF.

The chain combines TRBV5-6 with TRBJ1-5; no reliable D call. Germline V lookup: CDR1 SGHDT, CDR2 YYEEEE. With 4 bases removed from V and 0 bases from J, the gap between germline ends came to 11 bases. The CDR3 spans 15 residues. Here the CDR3 reads CASSPGFISNQPQHF. The CDR3, as DNA: TGTGCCAGCAGCCCCGGTTTCATTAGCAATCAGCCCCAGCATTTT.

The rearrangement links TRBV30 to TRBJ1-2; D not resolved. CDR3 length equals 11 residues. Germline V lookup: CDR1 GTSNPN, CDR2 SVGIG (reference sequence). V gave up 3 bases and J gave up 9 bases, with 11 bases separating them. The CDR3 DNA is TGTGCCTGGAGGGACGGACTTAGCTACACCTTC. Its translation: CAWRDGLSYTF.

The rearrangement joins TRBV19 to TRBJ1-5, with D maybe TRBD1 (5 bases). From germline, CDR1 is LNHDA and CDR2 SQIVND (reference sequence). The V and J ends lost 11 bases and 3 bases respectively, with 14 bases between them. This CDR3 spans 13 amino acids. CDR3: CAGSQGLNQPQHF. In nucleotides, the CDR3 is TGTGCCGGTTCCCAGGGTCTCAATCAGCCCCAGCATTTT.

This chain uses TRBV29-1 with TRBJ2-5, with 7 nucleotides matching TRBD1. CDR3 length: 12 residues. Unmatched junction bases numbered 0, after V lost 3 bases and J lost 2 bases. CDR1 is SQVTM and CDR2 is ANQGSEA in the germline V gene. For the CDR3, the DNA is TGCAGCGTTGAGGGACAGCAAGAGACCCAGTACTTC. Residues: CSVEGQQETQYF.

About this clone itself: The sample carries other DNA sequences with the same CDR3. The rearrangement uses TRBV10-3 and TRBJ1-1, with 10 bases lining up with TRBD1. The V and J ends lost 4 bases and 2 bases, in that order; junction bases with no gene match: 1. CDR1 ENHRY and CDR2 SYGVKD come from the germline V gene. This CDR3 contains 14 residues. The CDR3 protein is CAISGTGGNTEAFF. CDR3 nucleotide sequence: TGTGCCATCAGTGGGACAGGGGGAAACACTGAAGCTTTCTTT.